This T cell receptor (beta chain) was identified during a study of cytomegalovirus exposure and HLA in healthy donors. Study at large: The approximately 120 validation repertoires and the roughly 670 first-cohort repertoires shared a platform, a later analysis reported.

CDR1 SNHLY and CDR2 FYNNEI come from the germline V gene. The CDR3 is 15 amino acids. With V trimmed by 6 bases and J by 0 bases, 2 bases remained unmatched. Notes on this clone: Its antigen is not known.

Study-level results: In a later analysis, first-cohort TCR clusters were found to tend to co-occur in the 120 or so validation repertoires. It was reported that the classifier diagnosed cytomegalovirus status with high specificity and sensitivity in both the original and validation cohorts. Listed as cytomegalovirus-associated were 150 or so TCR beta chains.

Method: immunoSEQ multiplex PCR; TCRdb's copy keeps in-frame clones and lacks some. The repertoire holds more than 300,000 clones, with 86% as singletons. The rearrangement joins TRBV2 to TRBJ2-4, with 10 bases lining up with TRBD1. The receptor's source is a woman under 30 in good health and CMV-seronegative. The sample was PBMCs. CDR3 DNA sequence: TGTGCCAGCAGGGACAGGGGGGTAGCCAAAAACATTCAGTACTTC. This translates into CASRDRGVAKNIQYF. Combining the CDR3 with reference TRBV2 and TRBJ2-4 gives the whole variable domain EPEVTQTPSHQVTQMGQEVILRCVPISNHLYFYWYRQILGQKVEFLVSFYNNEISEKSEIFDDQFSVERPDGSNFTLKIRSTKLEDSAMYFCASRDRGVAKNIQYFGAGTRLSVL.